One T cell receptor beta chain is described in this entry. The antigen is undetermined. Combining a sample-barcoded 5' primer with a J-beta primer mix, a second PCR ran for about 6 to 11 cycles. MiXCR, applied by TCRdb to the 5' RACE reads, yields one record per CDR3 protein. Of around 1,500,000 distinct CDR3 sequences in the sample, 28% were seen once. This record comes from a study of blood T cells in healthy people across ages. The CDR3 loop spans 16 amino acids. The V and J ends lost 3 bases and 6 bases respectively, with 17 bases between them. The germline gives CDR1 MGHDK, CDR2 SYGVNS. Findings and limits, study-wide: Conclusively comparing naive with antigen-experienced cells was impossible with unsorted PBMCs.

This sequence joins TRBV25-1 and TRBJ2-2; possible D gene TRBD2, 5 bases. The receptor's source is a woman aged 30 to 39 in good health. The specimen was blood. The CDR3 nucleotides are TGTGCCAGCAGTGAGTTTAGGGCCCTCGGGGCCGGGGAGCTGTTTTTT. Amino acids: CASSEFRALGAGELFF.